The clone carrying this T cell receptor beta chain showed up many times. Its antigen remains unidentified. The germline V and J ends were trimmed by 5 bases and 6 bases, with 7 bases remaining between them. From germline, CDR1 is MDHEN and CDR2 SYDVKM. The CDR3 covers 11 residues. The data stem from a study of early T cells in non-severe SARS-CoV-2 infection. Study results and caveats: Matching with VDJdb favored anti-spike CD8 responses (missing private and CD4 specificities).

Unique molecular identifiers were added to individual cDNA molecules. TCRdb re-derived calls from the 5' RACE reads in MiXCR, one entry per CDR3 protein. Of under 40,000 distinct CDR3 sequences listed, roughly 5.7% are singletons. The origin of this receptor is an adult who was a healthcare worker with PCR-confirmed SARS-CoV-2 infection or an uninfected control (not recorded which). Sequencing input: whole blood. This chain links TRBV28 with TRBJ1-2; TRBD1 is a possible D gene (5 bases). DNA for the CDR3: TGTGCCAGCAGTCCCAGGGATGGCTACACCTTC. It codes for CASSPRDGYTF.